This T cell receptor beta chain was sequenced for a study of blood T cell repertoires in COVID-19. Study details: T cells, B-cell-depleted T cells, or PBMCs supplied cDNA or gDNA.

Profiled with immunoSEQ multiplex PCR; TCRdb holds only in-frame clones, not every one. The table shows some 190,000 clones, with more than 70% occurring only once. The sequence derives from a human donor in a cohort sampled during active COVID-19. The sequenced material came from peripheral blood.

CDR3 bases: TGTGCCAGCAGTTTGGGGACACGTGTCAAACAGTACTTC. As protein: CASSLGTRVKQYF. The J gene is TRBJ2-4, the V gene TRBV12-3 or TRBV12-4, with a tentative D call TRBD1 (6 bases). The V end was cut by 3 bases, the J end by 13 bases, with 16 bases between. This CDR3 region has 13 residues.